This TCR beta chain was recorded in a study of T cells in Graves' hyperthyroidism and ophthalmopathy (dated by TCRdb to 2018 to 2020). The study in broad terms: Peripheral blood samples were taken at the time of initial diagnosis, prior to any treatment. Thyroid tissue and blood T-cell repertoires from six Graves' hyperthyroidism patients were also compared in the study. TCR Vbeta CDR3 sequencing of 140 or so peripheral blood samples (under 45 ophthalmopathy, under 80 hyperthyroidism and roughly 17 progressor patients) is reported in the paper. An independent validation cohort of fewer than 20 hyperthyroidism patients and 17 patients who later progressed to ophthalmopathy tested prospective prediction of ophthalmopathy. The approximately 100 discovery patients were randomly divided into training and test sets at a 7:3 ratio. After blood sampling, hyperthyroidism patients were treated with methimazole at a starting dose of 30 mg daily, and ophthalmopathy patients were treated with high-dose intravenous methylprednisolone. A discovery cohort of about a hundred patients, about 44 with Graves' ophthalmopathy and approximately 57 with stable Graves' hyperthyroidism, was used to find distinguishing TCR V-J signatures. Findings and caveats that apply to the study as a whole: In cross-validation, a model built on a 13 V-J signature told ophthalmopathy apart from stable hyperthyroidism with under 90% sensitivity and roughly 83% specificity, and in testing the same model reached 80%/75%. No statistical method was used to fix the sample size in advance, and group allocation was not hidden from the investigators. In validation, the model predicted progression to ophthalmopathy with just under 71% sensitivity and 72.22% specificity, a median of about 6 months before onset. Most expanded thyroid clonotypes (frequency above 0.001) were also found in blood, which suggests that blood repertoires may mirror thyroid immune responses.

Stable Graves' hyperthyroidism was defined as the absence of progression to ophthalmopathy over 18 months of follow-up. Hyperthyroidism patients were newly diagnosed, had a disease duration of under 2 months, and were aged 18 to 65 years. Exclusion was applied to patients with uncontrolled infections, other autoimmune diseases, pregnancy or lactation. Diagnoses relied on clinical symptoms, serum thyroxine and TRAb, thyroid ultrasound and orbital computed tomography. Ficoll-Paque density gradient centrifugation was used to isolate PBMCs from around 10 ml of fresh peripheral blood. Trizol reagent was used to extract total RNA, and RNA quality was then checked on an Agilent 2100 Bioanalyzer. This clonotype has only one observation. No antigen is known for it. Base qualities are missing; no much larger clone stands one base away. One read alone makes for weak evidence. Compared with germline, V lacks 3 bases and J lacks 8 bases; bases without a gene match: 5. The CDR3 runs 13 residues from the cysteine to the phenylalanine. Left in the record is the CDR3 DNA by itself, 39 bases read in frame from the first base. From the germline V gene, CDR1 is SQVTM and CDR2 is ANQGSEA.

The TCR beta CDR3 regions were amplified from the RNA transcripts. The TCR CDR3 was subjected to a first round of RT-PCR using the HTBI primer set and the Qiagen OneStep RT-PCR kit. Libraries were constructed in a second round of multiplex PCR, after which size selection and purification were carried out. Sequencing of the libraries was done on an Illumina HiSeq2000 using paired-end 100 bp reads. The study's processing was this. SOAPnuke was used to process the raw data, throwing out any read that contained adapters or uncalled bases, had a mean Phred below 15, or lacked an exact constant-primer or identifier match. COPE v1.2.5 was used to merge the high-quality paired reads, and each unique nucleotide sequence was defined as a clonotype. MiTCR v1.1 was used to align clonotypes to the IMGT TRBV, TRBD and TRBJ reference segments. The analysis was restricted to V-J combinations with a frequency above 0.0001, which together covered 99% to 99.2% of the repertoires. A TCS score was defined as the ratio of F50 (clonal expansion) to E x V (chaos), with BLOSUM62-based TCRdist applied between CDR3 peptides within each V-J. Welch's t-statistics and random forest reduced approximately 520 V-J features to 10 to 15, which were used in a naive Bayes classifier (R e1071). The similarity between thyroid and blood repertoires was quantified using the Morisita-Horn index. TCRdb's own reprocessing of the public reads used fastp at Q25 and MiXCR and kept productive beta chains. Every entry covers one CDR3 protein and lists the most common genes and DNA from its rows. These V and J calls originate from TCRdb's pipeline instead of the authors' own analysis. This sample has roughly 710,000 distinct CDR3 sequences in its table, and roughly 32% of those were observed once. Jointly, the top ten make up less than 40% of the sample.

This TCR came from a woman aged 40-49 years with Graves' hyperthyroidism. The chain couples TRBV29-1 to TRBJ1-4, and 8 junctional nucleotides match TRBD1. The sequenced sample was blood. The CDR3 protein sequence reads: CSVDDGDREKLFF. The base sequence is TGCAGCGTTGACGACGGGGACAGGGAAAAACTGTTTTTT.